This T cell receptor beta chain was captured by sequencing in a study of regulatory T cells in long-lasting Graves disease. The study's findings and limits: Persistent patients shared more public clonotypes (about 2,700) than new patients (966). Preferential use of TRBV28, TRBJ1-2 and TRBJ2-5 was seen in persistent disease.

Of note for this clonotype: Its matching antigen is unknown.

Library construction for TCR beta used iRepertoire HTBI primers and Arm-PCR of CDR3 regions. TCRdb reprocessed the multiplex PCR reads with MiXCR, giving one entry per CDR3 protein. Of about 220,000 distinct CDR3 sequences in the sample, approximately 18% are singletons; the top ten hold about 11%. Time point meaning: newly diagnosed GD, antithyroid drugs for less than 3 months. Following extraction of RNA from PBMCs, that RNA was used to make the TCR library. Germline V gene lookup returns CDR1 DFQATT and CDR2 SNEGSKA (reference sequence). V dropped 3 bases and J dropped 3 bases, with 21 bases sitting between them. This CDR3 is 17 amino acids long. The same sample was also studied in work on T cells in Graves' hyperthyroidism and ophthalmopathy. Per that study: The primer set for the first-round RT-PCR of the TCR CDR3 was HTBI.

The specimen was peripheral blood mononuclear cells (PBMCs), collected at new diagnosis, from a patient treated with antithyroid drugs. The chain carries TRBV20-1 and TRBJ1-5, with D unclear. This TCR was recovered from a woman aged 25 to 39 with Graves disease. The CDR3 DNA follows: TGCAGTGCTAGTAACGTGCAGACTTCGACGCCCAATCAGCCCCAGCATTTT. This encodes CSASNVQTSTPNQPQHF.